This T cell receptor (beta chain) stems from a study of blood T cell repertoires in COVID-19. The V segment lost 4 bases and the J segment 1 base; nucleotides outside the gene matches: 8. The length of the CDR3 is 16 residues. Germline V gene lookup returns CDR1 SGHRS and CDR2 YFSETQ. Produced via immunoSEQ multiplex PCR; TCRdb's table is partial and in-frame only. The sample consists of 500,000 to 600,000 clones, roughly 91% of them appearing once. Sequencing was performed on peripheral blood. This sequence was found in a woman in her fifties or sixties with COVID-19, enrolled during active disease. The chain links TRBV5-1 to TRBJ2-7, with 10 bases identical to TRBD1. This CDR3 is CASSRHRDRGSYEQYF. CDR3 in DNA: TGCGCCAGCAGCAGGCACCGGGACAGGGGTTCCTACGAGCAGTACTTC.